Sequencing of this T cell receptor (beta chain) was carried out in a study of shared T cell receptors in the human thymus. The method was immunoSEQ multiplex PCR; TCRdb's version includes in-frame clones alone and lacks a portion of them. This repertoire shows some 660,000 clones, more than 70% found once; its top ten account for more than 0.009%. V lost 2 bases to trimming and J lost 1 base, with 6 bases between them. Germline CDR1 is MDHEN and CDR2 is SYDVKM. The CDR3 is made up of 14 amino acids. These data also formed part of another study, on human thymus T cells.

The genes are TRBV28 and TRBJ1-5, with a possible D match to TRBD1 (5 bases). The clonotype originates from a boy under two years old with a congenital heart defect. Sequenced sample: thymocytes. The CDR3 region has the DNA TGTGCCAGCAGTTTAAAGGGGAGCAATCAGCCCCAGCATTTT. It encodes CASSLKGSNQPQHF.